These 19 T cell receptor beta chains were sequenced from one sample in a study of tumor-infiltrating lymphocytes in primary liver carcinoma. The tissue used was unsorted bulk material of about 19-34 mg. RNA and DNA were co-extracted from it with the AllPrep DNA/RNA mini kit. TCR beta cDNA was prepared out of roughly 0.45 ug total RNA by means of a constant-region primer. For TCR beta, libraries were produced by three nested multiplex PCR rounds using slightly modified ARM-PCR. The two initial PCR rounds, 9 to 11 cycles each, used TRBV1-TRBV30 forward and C-beta reverse primers. MiXCR, run by TCRdb on the multiplex PCR reads, gives a single entry per CDR3 protein. The profile shows approximately 100,000 distinct CDR3 sequences, 55% to 80% of them singletons. The sample was liver tumor tissue from sampling region 2. Subset of the sample: tumor region T2, inferior pole. The receptors come from a woman in her fifties or sixties with primary liver carcinoma and hepatitis B virus infection.

The sample holds one count of this clonotype. The chain employs TRBV5-1 and TRBJ1-1; D is unclear. Trimming removed 4 bases from V and 4 bases from J, with 17 bases in between. Per germline, CDR1 SGHRS and CDR2 YFSETQ. This CDR3 region has 15 residues. The CDR3 region has the DNA TGCGCCAGCAGCCTCAACTCGGACTTGGGCACTGAAGCTTTCTTT. Encoded protein: CASSLNSDLGTEAFF.

Remarks on this clonotype: The CDR3 ends on some other residue instead of the conserved phenylalanine or tryptophan, so this is likely a read error. The rearrangement joins TRBV29-1 to TRBJ1-1; D remains unclear. This CDR3 contains 11 residues. Germline loops: CDR1 SQVTM, CDR2 ANQGSEA. V lost 5 bases and J lost 8, with 12 bases in between. The CDR3 DNA reads as TGCAGCGTTCGTGTGGGCTCCGAAGCTTTCTTA. Protein sequence: CSVRVGSEAFL.

About this clonotype itself: A read error may produce the germline difference seen at one junction end. This sequence joins TRBV4-1 and TRBJ2-5; possibly TRBD2 for D (6 bases). The germline V gene encodes CDR1 MGHRA and CDR2 YSYEKL. The CDR3 covers 18 residues. CDR3 region: CASCQDLGRGAVQETQYF. The CDR3 region has the DNA TGCGCCAGCTGCCAAGATCTGGGCCGCGGGGCAGTCCAAGAGACTCAGTACTTC.

The chain carries TRBV29-1 and TRBJ2-5; D is possibly TRBD1 (6 bases). Germline values: CDR1 SQVTM, CDR2 ANQGSEA. The CDR3 consists of 12 residues. Here the CDR3 reads CRVGQPQETQYF. CDR3 nucleotide sequence: TGCAGGGTCGGACAGCCCCAAGAGACCCAGTACTTC.

This clonotype was counted only a few times. A much larger clone lies a single base off, so this may be a read error. The chain recombines TRBV12-3 or TRBV12-4 with TRBJ1-1, with 7 bases lining up with TRBD1. CDR3 size: 14 residues. The CDR3 DNA is TGTGCCAGCAGTTTAAGGGGGCCGAACGCTGAAGCTTTCTTT. It is translated as CASSLRGPNAEAFF.

As to this clonotype: It is likely a read error, because the conserved phenylalanine at the end of the CDR3 is missing. CDR3 residues: CSVGGDIYGYTS. CDR3 in DNA: TGTAGCGTCGGCGGGGATATCTATGGGTACACCTCC. V usage is TRBV29-1 and J usage is TRBJ1-2; D gene uncertain. The germline gives CDR1 SQVTM, CDR2 ANQGSEA. The CDR3 consists of 12 residues.

The table lists this clonotype with many counts. The rearrangement uses TRBV18 and TRBJ2-5; D might be TRBD1 or TRBD2, each matching 5 bases. V was shortened by 5 bases and J by 3 bases, with 13 bases between the two germline ends. Germline assignment: CDR1 KGHSH and CDR2 LQKENI. The CDR3 has 14 amino acids. CDR3 amino acids: CASSGTGAKETQYF. Written as DNA, the CDR3 is TGTGCCAGCTCAGGGACCGGGGCCAAAGAGACCCAGTACTTC.

A word on this clonotype: Relative to the germline gene, one junction end is altered; a read error may explain this. The chain uses TRBV4-2 and TRBJ2-1; D is unresolved. The CDR3 runs to 15 residues. Germline values: CDR1 LGHNA, CDR2 YNFKEQ. DNA of the CDR3: TGTCCCAGCAGCCAGAATCTTCGCTCCTACGATGAGCAGTTCTTC. This translates into CPSSQNLRSYDEQFF.

This clonotype was counted ten times or more. The V and J genes are TRBV7-9 and TRBJ2-7, with 7 bases identical to TRBD2. Germline CDR1 SEHNR, CDR2 FQNEAQ (reference sequence). The CDR3 has 14 residues. The V and J ends lost 6 bases and 1 base, in that order; junction bases with no gene match: 6. CDR3: CASSSGRDSYEQYF. The DNA of the CDR3 is TGTGCCAGCAGTTCTGGGAGGGATTCCTACGAGCAGTACTTC. The full variable domain, completed using reference TRBV7-9 and TRBJ2-7, is DTGVSQNPRHKITKRGQNVTFRCDPISEHNRLYWYRQTLGQGPEFLTYFQNEAQLEKSRLLSDRFSAERPKGSFSTLEIQRTEQGDSAMYLCASSSGRDSYEQYFGPGTRLTVT.

This chain connects TRBV5-6 to TRBJ2-7; possibly TRBD1 for D (7 bases). The V and J ends lost 9 bases and 1 base respectively, with 20 bases between them. The CDR3 sequence is 15 residues long. Germline V gives CDR1 SGHDT, CDR2 YYEEEE. CDR3 region: CAISFRGTASYEQYF. The CDR3 nucleotides are TGTGCCATCAGTTTCCGCGGGACAGCATCCTACGAGCAGTACTTC. The whole variable domain, filled in from reference TRBV5-6 and TRBJ2-7, reads DAGVTQSPTHLIKTRGQQVTLRCSPKSGHDTVSWYQQALGQGPQFIFQYYEEEERQRGNFPDRFSGHQFPNYSSELNVNALLLGDSALYLCAISFRGTASYEQYFGPGTRLTVT.

With regard to this clonotype: One junction end does not reproduce the germline sequence, and a read error may be involved. The chain uses TRBV29-1 and TRBJ2-7; D possibly corresponds to TRBD1 (6 bases). Per germline, CDR1 SQVTM and CDR2 ANQGSEA. The CDR3 has 15 amino acids. The CDR3: CSVREGVSSSYERYF. The CDR3 DNA reads TGCAGTGTTAGAGAGGGGGTTTCGAGCTCCTACGAGCGGTACTTC.

This clonotype was observed once. A read error may produce the germline difference seen at one junction end. This sequence joins TRBV11-2 and TRBJ2-2, with D possibly being TRBD2 (6 bases). The CDR3 spans 15 residues. The germline V gene has CDR1 SGHAT and CDR2 FQNNGV. The CDR3 is CTSSWGDPDTGELFF. For the CDR3, the DNA is TGTACCAGCAGCTGGGGGGATCCGGACACCGGGGAGTTGTTTTTT.

A single count supports this clonotype. A single base separates this from a much larger clone, so it may be a read error. The chain has TRBV28 and TRBJ2-1; the match to TRBD1 covers 7 bases. CDR3 size: 16 residues. The germline V gene encodes CDR1 MDHEN and CDR2 SYDVKM. CDR3: CASSLVGSGGFNGQFF. CDR3 nucleotides: TGTGCCAGCAGTTTAGTTGGGTCAGGGGGTTTCAATGGGCAGTTCTTC.

The table lists this clonotype with many counts. The chain joins TRBV28 to TRBJ2-7; TRBD2 agrees at 15 bases. Trimming cost V 5 bases and J 7 bases; bases outside gene matches: 12. The CDR3 runs 17 residues. Germline V gene data show CDR1 as MDHEN and CDR2 as SYDVKM. The CDR3 here is CASSPWTSGRESWEQYF. The CDR3 DNA follows: TGTGCCAGCAGTCCTTGGACTAGCGGGAGGGAGAGTTGGGAGCAGTACTTC.

This clonotype was found many times. The chain joins TRBV6-6 to TRBJ2-7, with TRBD1 as a possible D gene (6 bases). V was trimmed by 6 bases and J by 4 bases, leaving 16 bases between them. Germline lookup yields CDR1 MNHNY and CDR2 SVGAGI (reference sequence). The CDR3 has 14 residues. CDR3 DNA: TGTGCCAGCAGCCTACAGGGCCCCGGGTACGAGCAGTACTTC. It translates to CASSLQGPGYEQYF.

This clonotype was detected ten times or more. One junction end disagrees with the germline gene, perhaps due to a read error. The chain uses TRBV12-5 and TRBJ1-1, with unresolved D. CDR1 and CDR2 (germline): LGHNT, FRNRAP. The CDR3 is made up of 12 amino acids. Here the CDR3 DNA reads TGTGCTAGTGGCTCGAAACCCACGACGGTGACCTTT. Amino acids: CASGSKPTTVTF.

Details on this clonotype: At one end, the junction sequence differs from germline, possibly due to a read error. This chain uses TRBV10-3 with TRBJ2-3; 12 bases map to TRBD1. The germline V gene encodes CDR1 ENHRY and CDR2 SYGVKD. The CDR3 has 16 residues. The DNA of the CDR3 is TGTGCCATCTGTGAGAGGGACAGGGGGCCAACAGATACGCAGTATTTT. It specifies CAICERDRGPTDTQYF.

Turning to this clonotype: Germline and junction disagree at one end, which may indicate a read error. The chain is built from TRBV6-5 and TRBJ1-2; D is perhaps TRBD1 (5 bases). The CDR3 has 13 amino acids. Germline lookup yields CDR1 MNHEY and CDR2 SVGAGI. CDR3 sequence: CASSNLGGYDYTF. Here the CDR3 DNA reads TGTGCCAGCAGCAACCTTGGGGGTTATGACTACACCTTC.

About this clonotype itself: A junction end diverges from the germline sequence, so it may reflect a read error. The rearrangement uses TRBV4-1 and TRBJ1-2, with D perhaps matching TRBD1 (6 bases). Germline V gene lookup returns CDR1 MGHRA and CDR2 YSYEKL. CDR3 length: 15 amino acids. The CDR3 loop is CASSHAGTRNYGYIF. Written as DNA, the CDR3 is TGCGCCAGCAGCCACGCCGGGACACGGAACTATGGCTACATCTTC.